The T cell receptor (beta chain) described here comes from a study of cytomegalovirus exposure and HLA in healthy donors. CDR3 length equals 11 residues. The V gene's germline CDR1 is DFQATT and CDR2 SNEGSKA (reference sequence). Trimming pared 3 bases from V and 6 bases from J, leaving 5 bases between. Libraries were prepared by immunoSEQ multiplex PCR; TCRdb keeps only in-frame clonotypes and omits some of them. This sample carries 350,000 or so clones, 80% to 90% of them seen once, and the ten largest clones take around 0.8%. As regards this clone: Its target is not known.

From the 120-subject validation cohort, which was separate from the roughly 630-subject first cohort, the donors were drawn. Study-wide points: Some 150 TCR beta chains were listed as cytomegalovirus-associated.

The chain uses TRBV20-1 and TRBJ2-2; D is ambiguous. The clonotype originates from a woman aged 18-29 years in good health and CMV-seronegative. Sequencing was performed on PBMCs. The CDR3 is CSARVAGELFF. CDR3 nucleotide sequence: TGCAGTGCTAGGGTAGCCGGGGAGCTGTTTTTT.